This is a list of T cell receptor beta chains from one sample in a study of blood T cell repertoires in COVID-19. Measured with immunoSEQ multiplex PCR; TCRdb has only the in-frame clones, and not every one. The sample consists of roughly 34,000 clones, 80% to 90% of them appearing once. The sample was peripheral blood. The receptor source for this set is a woman in her 70s with active COVID-19. Both conserved end residues are part of each CDR3. The order of the fields is D gene, clone size, J gene, V gene, CDR3 DNA, CDR3 protein. A D gene is named only where the DNA matches it firmly. The size entry is marked missing in some rows and otherwise reads once, few, many or a size class.

. | . | TRBJ2-5 | TRBV28 | TGTGCCAGCAGCCCCAGGCCATCAGTTCAAGAGACCCAGTACTTC | CASSPRPSVQETQYF
TRBD1 | . | TRBJ2-5 | TRBV11-3 | TGTGCCAGCAGCCTGGGACAGCAAGAGACCCAGTACTTC | CASSLGQQETQYF
. | . | TRBJ1-4 | TRBV27 | TGTGCCAGCAGTCCGAACCAGGGGCTGGAAAAACTGTTTTTT | CASSPNQGLEKLFF
. | . | TRBJ2-1 | TRBV7-3 | TGTGCCAGCAGCTCCGACAATGAGCAGTTCTTC | CASSSDNEQFF
. | . | TRBJ2-3 | TRBV9 | TGTGCCAGCAGCGTGGGGGGGCTCTTCACAGATACGCAGTATTTT | CASSVGGLFTDTQYF
TRBD2 | . | TRBJ2-5 | TRBV2 | TGTGCCAGCAGTGAAGAGGGTAGCGGGGAAGAGACCCAGTACTTC | CASSEEGSGEETQYF
. | . | TRBJ2-5 | TRBV7-9 | TGTGCCAGCAGCTTAGGTGGGGCCCAAGAGACCCAGTACTTC | CASSLGGAQETQYF
TRBD2 | . | TRBJ2-3 | TRBV28 | TGTGCCAGCCATAGTCCAAGGCGGGGGGCCATAGATACGCAGTATTTT | CASHSPRRGAIDTQYF
. | . | TRBJ1-4 | TRBV6-2/TRBV6-3 | TGTGCCAGCAGTTACTCATGGACAGACCCACTCGAAAAACTGTTTTTT | CASSYSWTDPLEKLFF
. | . | TRBJ1-1 | TRBV7-9 | TGTGCCAGCAGCTTAAACATCATGAACACTGAAGCTTTCTTT | CASSLNIMNTEAFF
TRBD2 | . | TRBJ2-5 | TRBV6-1 | TGTGCCAGCAGTGATTTTAGCGTGGGGGGGAGAGAGACCCAGTACTTC | CASSDFSVGGRETQYF
TRBD1 | . | TRBJ2-7 | TRBV5-1 | TGCGCCAGCAGCCCGACAGGGGGGTCCTACGAGCAGTACTTC | CASSPTGGSYEQYF
. | . | TRBJ2-5 | TRBV5-4 | TGTGCCAGCAGCATGGAGGGGGAGACCCAGTACTTC | CASSMEGETQYF
. | . | TRBJ1-6 | TRBV4-2 | TGTGCCAGCAGCCTCGAGGAGGGGAATAATTCACCCCTCCACTTT | CASSLEEGNNSPLHF
. | few | TRBJ2-1 | TRBV12-3/TRBV12-4 | TGTGCCAGCAGTTTAGTCAGGGATGAGCAGTTCTTC | CASSLVRDEQFF
. | . | TRBJ1-1 | TRBV5-1 | TGCGCCAGCAGCTTGACAGGGACGAACACTGAAGCTTTCTTT | CASSLTGTNTEAFF
. | . | TRBJ2-1 | TRBV28 | TGTGCCAGCAGTTTATTGGTAGGGAGCTCCTACAATGAGCAGTTCTTC | CASSLLVGSSYNEQFF
. | . | TRBJ1-4 | TRBV7-9 | TGTGCCAGCAGCCACCCCGAGGGCCCTGAAAAACTGTTTTTT | CASSHPEGPEKLFF
TRBD1 | . | TRBJ2-2 | TRBV28 | TGTGCCAGCAGTTCGACCGGGACAGGGAGGCCCGGGGAGCTGTTTTTT | CASSSTGTGRPGELFF
. | . | TRBJ2-3 | TRBV7-9 | TGTGCCAGCAGCTTACAGTCGCGGGGAGATACGCAGTATTTT | CASSLQSRGDTQYF
TRBD2 | . | TRBJ2-3 | TRBV7-2 | TGTGCCAGCAGCTTGAGCGGGGGGGGTTTAGATACGCAGTATTTT | CASSLSGGGLDTQYF
TRBD1 | . | TRBJ1-3 | TRBV7-9 | TGTGCCAGCAGCCTCGGACAGGGGGCATCTGGAAACACCATATATTTT | CASSLGQGASGNTIYF
TRBD1 | . | TRBJ2-2 | TRBV19 | TGTGCCAGTAGTTCAGGGGGTTCTTCGGGGGAGCTGTTTTTT | CASSSGGSSGELFF
. | . | TRBJ1-2 | TRBV11-2 | TGTGCCAGCAGCTTAGCCCAGACTGGGTCTGGCTACACCTTC | CASSLAQTGSGYTF
. | . | TRBJ1-1 | TRBV3-1/TRBV3-2 | TGTGCCAGCAGCCAAGGAAGGGCTAACAGGGTGAAAAGCACTGAAGCTTTCTTT | CASSQGRANRVKSTEAFF
TRBD2 | . | TRBJ2-1 | TRBV3-1/TRBV3-2 | TGTGCCAGCAGCCTCCTAGGGACTAGTCGATACAATGAGCAGTTCTTC | CASSLLGTSRYNEQFF
TRBD1 | . | TRBJ2-7 | TRBV7-9 | TGTGCCAGCAGCCCGGGGTCGAGGGGGCTCAACGAGCAGTACTTC | CASSPGSRGLNEQYF
. | . | TRBJ1-3 | TRBV11-3 | TGTGCCAGCAGCCCAGGAAACACCATATATTTT | CASSPGNTIYF
TRBD1 | . | TRBJ1-2 | TRBV5-4 | TGTGCCAGCAGCGGGGGACAGAACTATGGCTACACCTTC | CASSGGQNYGYTF
TRBD2 | . | TRBJ2-2 | TRBV30 | TGTGCCTGGCTAGCGGGGGCCTACACCGGGGAGCTGTTTTTT | CAWLAGAYTGELFF
TRBD1 | few | TRBJ1-2 | TRBV7-2 | TGTGCCAGCAGCTTAGCGCAGGGGGCAGGAGGCTACACCTTC | CASSLAQGAGGYTF
. | . | TRBJ2-3 | TRBV11-3 | TGTGCCACCAACCCCCAGGGCACAGATACGCAGTATTTT | CATNPQGTDTQYF
TRBD1 | . | TRBJ1-1 | TRBV28 | TGTGCCAGCAGCAACCCCCGGACAGGAATCGAAGCTTTCTTT | CASSNPRTGIEAFF
TRBD1 | . | TRBJ2-1 | TRBV29-1 | TGCAGCGTTGATTACGGGACAGGGTTTTACAATGAGCAGTTCTTC | CSVDYGTGFYNEQFF
. | . | TRBJ1-2 | TRBV9 | TGTGCCAGCAGCCCCGGACTGGTATATGGCTACACCTTC | CASSPGLVYGYTF
TRBD1 | . | TRBJ2-7 | TRBV7-2 | TGTGCCAGCAGTCGTGGCAGGGGGTTTGACGAGCAGTACTTC | CASSRGRGFDEQYF
. | . | TRBJ2-1 | TRBV11-2 | TGTGCCAGCAGCTTAGGCCGGGTTAGTGAGCAGTTCTTC | CASSLGRVSEQFF
TRBD1 | . | TRBJ2-1 | TRBV5-1 | TGCGCCAGCAGCCGGCGAGGGGACAGGGGGTTGACTGAGCAGTTCTTC | CASSRRGDRGLTEQFF
. | . | TRBJ2-5 | TRBV7-2 | TGTGCCAGCAGCTCAGGACTCGCCACTGGGGTGGAGACCCAGTACTTC | CASSSGLATGVETQYF
TRBD1 | once | TRBJ2-3 | TRBV19 | TGTGCCAGTAGTAAGGGACAGGGGATGGGAGATACGCAGTATTTT | CASSKGQGMGDTQYF
TRBD1 | . | TRBJ2-2 | TRBV24-1 | TGTGCCACCAGTGGGGGACAGGGACAGGGGAGATGGGGAAATTCCGGGGAGCTGTTTTTT | CATSGGQGQGRWGNSGELFF
. | . | TRBJ2-1 | TRBV4-1 | TGCGCCAGCAGCCATCTACCGGGACTTCCGCCGAGCTCCTACAATGAGCAGTTCTTC | CASSHLPGLPPSSYNEQFF
TRBD2 | . | TRBJ2-1 | TRBV2 | TGTGCCAGCAGTAAAGCGGGGGGGAAAGGCGAGCAGTTCTTC | CASSKAGGKGEQFF
. | . | TRBJ1-6 | TRBV12-3/TRBV12-4 | TGTGCCAGCAGTCCCCTTACAGACTCACCCCTCCACTTT | CASSPLTDSPLHF
TRBD2 | . | TRBJ2-3 | TRBV4-2 | TGTGCCAGCAGCCCTTCCAGCGGGGGGACAGATACGCAGTATTTT | CASSPSSGGTDTQYF
. | . | TRBJ2-7 | TRBV7-8 | TGTGCCAGCAGCTTATTCTCGGGAACAAATGCTGAATACGAGCAGTACTTC | CASSLFSGTNAEYEQYF
. | . | TRBJ2-4 | TRBV7-2 | TGTGCCAGCAGCCCCCAAAAAGGGGTGGGGAACATTCAGTACTTC | CASSPQKGVGNIQYF
. | . | TRBJ1-6 | TRBV7-2 | TGTGCCAGCAGCTTACAGGCCCTCAATAATTCACCCCTCCACTTT | CASSLQALNNSPLHF
TRBD2 | . | TRBJ2-3 | TRBV9 | TGTGCCAGCACAACGGGGGGGGCCTTCGTGAGCACAGATACGCAGTATTTT | CASTTGGAFVSTDTQYF
TRBD2 | . | TRBJ2-3 | TRBV2 | TGTGCCAGCAGCGCTTTGACTAGCGGGAGCACAGATACGCAGTATTTT | CASSALTSGSTDTQYF
. | . | TRBJ1-2 | TRBV19 | TGTGCCGCTAGTGGGGGGTATGGCTACACCTTC | CAASGGYGYTF
TRBD1 | . | TRBJ2-3 | TRBV29-1 | TGCAGCGTTGGCCCGACAGGGGCAGATACGCAGTATTTT | CSVGPTGADTQYF
. | . | TRBJ1-1 | TRBV27 | TGTGCCAGCAGTACCTTACCAGGGATGAACACTGAAGCTTTCTTT | CASSTLPGMNTEAFF
. | once | TRBJ2-5 | TRBV6-2/TRBV6-3 | TGTGCCAGCAGTTCTGGCTCGAGGGGGGGGACCCAGTACTTC | CASSSGSRGGTQYF